The 16 T cell receptor beta chains reported below all come from one sample, sequenced in a study of blood T cell repertoires in COVID-19. Data came from immunoSEQ multiplex PCR; TCRdb stores just in-frame clones and leaves some out. Among 200,000 to 250,000 clones, around 80% were seen once, and the ten largest hold about 2%. Input material: PBMCs or T cells enriched from blood (not recorded which). Receptor source: a man in his 60s who had recovered from COVID-19.

This clone was picked up one time. The chain uses TRBV11-3 and TRBJ1-4, with D tentatively TRBD1 (5 bases). In germline, CDR1 is SGHNT, CDR2 YENEEA. Trimming left V 6 bases short and J 7 bases short, with 12 bases between. The CDR3 extends over 13 amino acids. In DNA, the CDR3 is TGTGCCAGCAGACCACCGGGGGGTGAAAAACTGTTTTTT. Translation gives CASRPPGGEKLFF.

This clone was detected once. J is TRBJ2-1 and V is TRBV15; 10 bases are a match to TRBD2. J gave up 7 bases and V 3 bases, and 12 bases lay outside the gene matches. The germline V gene has CDR1 LNHNV and CDR2 YYDKDF (reference sequence). The CDR3 extends over 17 amino acids. The CDR3 reads CATSRESGGGRENEQFF. Written as DNA, the CDR3 is TGTGCCACCAGCAGGGAAAGCGGGGGGGGACGAGAAAATGAGCAGTTCTTC.

The V call is TRBV27, the J call TRBJ2-6; no reliable D call. Germline CDR1 and CDR2: MNHEY and SMNVEV (reference sequence). V was cut by 0 bases and J by 0 bases, with 9 bases left in between. The CDR3 has 17 amino acids. CDR3 nucleotides: TGTGCCAGCAGTTTATCGAACACCCACTCTGGGGCCAACGTCCTGACTTTC. It specifies CASSLSNTHSGANVLTF.

The chain links TRBV4-3 to TRBJ2-2; 11 nucleotides match TRBD1. Germline loops: CDR1 LGHNA, CDR2 YSLEER. The CDR3 length is 18 residues. Unmatched junction bases numbered 8, after V lost 1 base and J lost 4 bases. In DNA form, the CDR3 reads TGCGCCAGCAGCCAAGTCTATCGGGACAGGGGGACCACCGGGGAGCTGTTTTTT. This translates into CASSQVYRDRGTTGELFF.

CDR3 bases: TGTGCCAGTAGTCCCGATGGGGGGATGCAGCCCCAGCATTTT. Translating it yields CASSPDGGMQPQHF. V is TRBV19 and J is TRBJ1-5, with D perhaps matching TRBD1 (5 bases). V was cut by 5 bases and J by 7 bases, with 15 bases left in between. The CDR3 sequence is 14 residues long. Germline V CDR1 and CDR2: LNHDA, SQIVND (reference sequence).

J is TRBJ1-4 and V is TRBV10-2, with D unresolved. V lost 8 bases and J lost 8, with 12 bases in between. CDR1 is WSHSY, CDR2 SAAADI, per germline. This CDR3 comprises 12 residues. The CDR3 loop is CASGEGREKLFF. DNA for the CDR3: TGCGCCAGCGGCGAGGGTCGCGAAAAACTGTTTTTT.

This clone was picked up one time. This rearrangement joins TRBV6-1 to TRBJ2-6; 15 bases agree with TRBD2. This CDR3 has 19 residues. V lost 4 bases and J lost 0; bases outside the gene matches: 4. Germline values: CDR1 MNHNS, CDR2 SASEGT. CDR3 in amino acids: CASSGPGLAGGSGANVLTF. Here the CDR3 DNA reads TGTGCCAGCAGTGGCCCGGGACTAGCGGGGGGCTCTGGGGCCAACGTCCTGACTTTC.

The rearrangement uses TRBV5-1 and TRBJ2-7, with 8 bases lining up with TRBD1. V lost 4 bases, J lost 9 bases, and 6 bases stayed unmatched. The CDR3 loop spans 12 amino acids. The germline V gene has CDR1 SGHRS and CDR2 YFSETQ. CDR3 sequence (DNA): TGCGCCAGCAGCCTGGACAGGGAAGGGCAGTACTTC. It is translated as CASSLDREGQYF.

The gene calls are TRBV18 and TRBJ2-1; TRBD2 matches at 8 bases. V was clipped by 5 bases and J by 5 bases; unmatched bases: 5. CDR1 is KGHSH, CDR2 LQKENI, per germline. The CDR3 is made up of 14 amino acids. CDR3 coding DNA: TGTGCCAGCTCAATTAGCGGGGAAAACAATGAGCAGTTCTTC. It is translated as CASSISGENNEQFF.

The J gene is TRBJ2-7, the V gene TRBV15; maybe TRBD2 (6 bases). V lost 0 bases and J lost 1, with 16 bases in between. CDR1 and CDR2 (germline): LNHNV, YYDKDF (reference sequence). This CDR3 has 17 amino acids. The CDR3 bases are TGTGCCACCAGCAGAGATCCAGGCGGGGTCGGGTCCTACGAGCAGTACTTC. Residues: CATSRDPGGVGSYEQYF.

The chain recombines TRBV12-3 or TRBV12-4 with TRBJ2-7, with TRBD2 matching over 8 bases. The CDR3 length is 13 residues. V was pared by 6 bases and J by 3 bases, with 4 bases of the junction left unmatched. The CDR3 DNA follows: TGTGCCAGCAGGCGGGGGGAGCACTACGAGCAGTACTTC. Its protein product is CASRRGEHYEQYF.

The sample holds one count of this clone. The V and J genes are TRBV9 and TRBJ1-3; TRBD1 agrees at 12 bases. The ends lost 7 bases at V and 2 bases at J; junction bases unmatched: 10. The length of the CDR3 is 17 residues. Germline values: CDR1 SGDLS, CDR2 YYNGEE. In DNA, the CDR3 is TGTGCCAGCTGCCGGGACAGGGGGCCTAGTACTGGAAACACCATATATTTT. Protein product: CASCRDRGPSTGNTIYF.

J is TRBJ2-5 and V is TRBV7-2, with D unresolved. V lost 2 bases to trimming and J lost 5 bases, with 6 bases between them. This CDR3 has 12 residues. Per the germline V gene, CDR1 is SGHTA and CDR2 is FQGNSA. CDR3 region: CASSLSRETQYF. Here the CDR3 DNA reads TGTGCCAGCAGCTTATCTCGGGAGACCCAGTACTTC.

In this sample, this clone turned up a few times. This rearrangement joins TRBV19 to TRBJ1-4; 10 positions agree with TRBD1. Germline V gene lookup returns CDR1 LNHDA and CDR2 SQIVND (reference sequence). The CDR3 consists of 15 residues. Trimming took 4 bases from V and 7 from J; bases not matched to a gene: 6. CDR3 bases: TGTGCCAGTAGTAAAACGGGACAGGGGCGTGAAAAACTGTTTTTT. Amino acids: CASSKTGQGREKLFF.

The J gene is TRBJ2-3, the V gene TRBV19, with D possibly TRBD1 on 6 matching bases. V was clipped by 9 bases and J by 1 base, with 14 bases between them. CDR1 LNHDA and CDR2 SQIVND come from the germline V gene (reference sequence). The CDR3 is made up of 14 amino acids. The CDR3 here is CASTEGVGTDTQYF. The CDR3 nucleotides read TGTGCCAGCACCGAGGGGGTGGGCACAGATACGCAGTATTTT.

The rearrangement uses TRBV18 and TRBJ1-5; D is unresolved. Trimming removed 3 bases at V and 0 bases at J, with 9 bases between. CDR1 and CDR2 from the germline V gene are KGHSH and LQKENI. The CDR3 consists of 15 residues. The CDR3 loop reads CASSPTPLSNQPQHF. In DNA, the CDR3 is TGTGCCAGCTCACCGACACCACTTAGCAATCAGCCCCAGCATTTT.